This passage covers 31 T cell receptor beta chains from one sample sequenced in a study of blood T cell repertoires in COVID-19. Assay used: immunoSEQ multiplex PCR; TCRdb lists only in-frame clones, some missing. Altogether 240,000 or so clones are present, 75% to 85% being singletons, with the ten largest covering around 12%. Sequenced material: peripheral blood. Every receptor here comes from a woman aged 60-75 years with active or convalescent COVID-19.

This clone was recorded once. The V call is TRBV5-1, the J call TRBJ1-3; 7 nucleotides align to TRBD1. CDR3 length: 17 residues. V lost 1 base, J lost 0 bases, and 7 bases stayed unmatched. In germline, CDR1 is SGHRS, CDR2 YFSETQ. The CDR3 protein is CASSLLGGQTSGNTIYF. CDR3 DNA: TGCGCCAGCAGCTTGTTGGGGGGACAGACCTCTGGAAACACCATATATTTT. Full variable domain (rest looked up from reference TRBV5-1 and TRBJ1-3): KAGVTQTPRYLIKTRGQQVTLSCSPISGHRSVSWYQQTPGQGLQFLFEYFSETQRNKGNFPGRFSGRQFSNSRSEMNVSTLELGDSALYLCASSLLGGQTSGNTIYFGEGSWLTVV.

The V call is TRBV7-2, the J call TRBJ2-2; TRBD2 aligns across 8 bases. The CDR3 has 18 residues. The J segment lost 1 base and the V segment lost 2 bases, leaving 9 bases of the junction unmatched. Germline-derived CDR1 and CDR2 are SGHTA and FQGNSA. CDR3 nucleotide sequence: TGTGCCAGCAGCTTACATCCTACTAGCGGCGGGAACACCGGGGAGCTGTTTTTT. It specifies CASSLHPTSGGNTGELFF.

The chain employs TRBV27 and TRBJ1-2, with TRBD1 matching 8 bases. CDR3 length: 14 amino acids. V was pared by 4 bases and J by 4 bases, with 5 bases of the junction left unmatched. The germline V gene encodes CDR1 MNHEY and CDR2 SMNVEV (reference sequence). CDR3 protein: CASSWQGAGYGYTF. The CDR3 DNA reads as TGTGCCAGCAGTTGGCAGGGGGCGGGCTATGGCTACACCTTC.

This clone was counted only a few times. The CDR3 spells CASSPNRGTGGSSGELFF. CDR3 sequence (DNA): TGTGCCAGCAGCCCGAACCGAGGGACAGGGGGCAGTAGCGGGGAGCTGTTTTTT. The chain links TRBV11-2 to TRBJ2-2, with TRBD1 matching 12 bases. Germline V gene data show CDR1 as SGHAT and CDR2 as FQNNGV. J gave up 7 bases and V 5 bases, and 14 bases lay outside the gene matches. The CDR3 sequence is 18 residues long.

This clone occurred a few times. The V call is TRBV12-5, the J call TRBJ1-1, with TRBD1 matching over 7 bases. CDR3 length equals 14 residues. Germline CDR1 is LGHNT and CDR2 is FRNRAP. Unmatched junction bases numbered 6, after V lost 7 bases and J lost 1 base. CDR3 sequence (DNA): TGTGCTAGTGCCCTGACAGGGCGGAACACTGAAGCTTTCTTT. Translated, it gives CASALTGRNTEAFF. The full variable domain, with the rest looked up from reference TRBV12-5 and TRBJ1-1, is DARVTQTPRHKVTEMGQEVTMRCQPILGHNTVFWYRQTMMQGLELLAYFRNRAPLDDSGMPKDRFSAEMPDATLATLKIQPSEPRDSAVYFCASALTGRNTEAFFGQGTRLTVV.

The genes are TRBV5-1 and TRBJ1-2; 8 bases match TRBD1. This CDR3 region has 16 residues. Germline assignment: CDR1 SGHRS and CDR2 YFSETQ. V was pared by 0 bases and J by 4 bases, with 8 bases of the junction left unmatched. Here the CDR3 DNA reads TGCGCCAGCAGCTTGGCCTGGGCAGGGGGCGCCTATGGCTACACCTTC. Translation: CASSLAWAGGAYGYTF. The variable domain in full, with the rest retrieved from reference TRBV5-1 and TRBJ1-2, is KAGVTQTPRYLIKTRGQQVTLSCSPISGHRSVSWYQQTPGQGLQFLFEYFSETQRNKGNFPGRFSGRQFSNSRSEMNVSTLELGDSALYLCASSLAWAGGAYGYTFGSGTRLTVV.

This chain links TRBV6-2 or TRBV6-3 with TRBJ2-7, with 7 positions matching TRBD1. Trimming cost V 1 base and J 0 bases; bases outside gene matches: 12. The CDR3 length is 18 residues. Germline values: CDR1 MNHEY, CDR2 SVGEGT. The CDR3 sequence is CASSYFRDRPEGSYEQYF. CDR3 nucleotides: TGTGCCAGCAGTTACTTCCGGGACAGACCTGAGGGCTCCTACGAGCAGTACTTC.

This clone came up many times. The rearrangement links TRBV6-5 to TRBJ1-1; the D is unclear. Germline CDR1 reads MNHEY; CDR2 reads SVGAGI. This CDR3 contains 14 residues. The V end was cut by 2 bases, the J end by 4 bases, with 11 bases between. This CDR3 reads CASSYERVSTEAFF. The CDR3 coding sequence is TGTGCCAGCAGTTACGAGAGGGTGAGCACTGAAGCTTTCTTT.

The V call is TRBV4-3, the J call TRBJ1-2, with 11 nucleotides matching TRBD1. The CDR3 spans 17 residues. With 0 bases clipped from V and 2 bases from J, the junction kept 5 bases outside the gene matches. Germline V lookup: CDR1 LGHNA, CDR2 YSLEER. The CDR3 nucleotides read TGCGCCAGCAGCCAAGATTTGGGACAGGGGGGGAACTATGGCTACACCTTC. It translates to CASSQDLGQGGNYGYTF.

CDR3 DNA: TGTGCCAGCAGCCCACTACCGGGACAGGTCTCCTATGGCTACACCTTC. Translating gives CASSPLPGQVSYGYTF. The V gene is TRBV11-2, the J gene TRBJ1-2, with 8 bases that match TRBD1. CDR1 is SGHAT, CDR2 FQNNGV, per germline. The CDR3 is made up of 16 amino acids. J gave up 4 bases and V 5 bases, and 12 bases lay outside the gene matches.

This rearrangement joins TRBV7-8 to TRBJ2-1, with D perhaps TRBD2 (5 bases). Trimming pared 1 base from V and 0 bases from J, leaving 10 bases between. Per the germline V gene, CDR1 is SGHVS and CDR2 is FQNEAQ. The CDR3 extends over 16 amino acids. The CDR3 bases are TGTGCCAGCAGCTTAGGGGAGTTAGTCTCCTACAATGAGCAGTTCTTC. Translation: CASSLGELVSYNEQFF.

The chain recombines TRBV30 with TRBJ2-5; no clear D gene. The ends were cut back, 4 bases at V and 1 base at J, with 4 bases in the middle. CDR1 and CDR2 from the germline V gene are GTSNPN and SVGIG (reference sequence). The CDR3 has 11 residues. CDR3 in DNA: TGTGCCTGGACAGTCCAAGAGACCCAGTACTTC. It translates to CAWTVQETQYF.

The chain carries TRBV6-5 and TRBJ1-1; D is uncertain. The CDR3 loop spans 12 amino acids. V was clipped by 8 bases and J by 1 base, with 8 bases between them. Looked up from germline, CDR1 is MNHEY and CDR2 is SVGAGI. Written as DNA, the CDR3 is TGTGCCAGCGGGAGGCAGAACACTGAAGCTTTCTTT. Amino acid sequence: CASGRQNTEAFF.

This clone occurred a few times. The chain carries TRBV12-3 or TRBV12-4 and TRBJ1-2; tentative D call: TRBD1 (5 bases). This CDR3 comprises 13 residues. Trimming removed 5 bases from V and 8 bases from J, with 15 bases in between. Here the CDR3 DNA reads TGTGCCAGCAGTGGAGGCCCTGGGGGGGGCTACACCTTC. It encodes CASSGGPGGGYTF.

This clone appeared a few times. V is TRBV18 and J is TRBJ1-4; D is uncertain. Trimming took off 6 bases at V and 8 bases at J, with 13 bases between the two ends. CDR1 is KGHSH and CDR2 is LQKENI in the germline V gene. The CDR3 is made up of 13 amino acids. The CDR3 region is CASSPTEGEKLFF. The CDR3 bases are TGTGCCAGCTCGCCGACCGAGGGAGAAAAACTGTTTTTT.

In its sample, this clone was seen once. The V gene is TRBV4-1, the J gene TRBJ2-5, with 7 bases identical to TRBD1. This CDR3 has 14 amino acids. Unmatched junction bases numbered 2, after V lost 1 base and J lost 3 bases. Per germline, CDR1 MGHRA and CDR2 YSYEKL. CDR3 DNA sequence: TGCGCCAGCAGCCAAGTTCAGGGGGAAGAGACCCAGTACTTC. Its translation is CASSQVQGEETQYF.

The CDR3 DNA is TGTGCCAGCAGCAAAGAGGGGGGACAGGGGACGGATACGCAGTATTTT. Translating gives CASSKEGGQGTDTQYF. The chain uses TRBV21-1 and TRBJ2-3; TRBD1 reflects the table's D call only, with no check against the DNA. TRBV21-1 is flagged as a pseudogene. The CDR3 totals 16 residues.

V usage is TRBV7-9 and J usage is TRBJ2-2; 11 bases line up with TRBD1. The V segment lost 5 bases and the J segment 3 bases; nucleotides outside the gene matches: 5. Germline V gene data show CDR1 as SEHNR and CDR2 as FQNEAQ (reference sequence). The CDR3 loop spans 16 amino acids. CDR3 bases: TGTGCCAGCAGCCCCGGACAGGGGGCGGACACCGGGGAGCTGTTTTTT. This encodes CASSPGQGADTGELFF.

The chain couples TRBV30 to TRBJ2-5; 8 bases agree with TRBD2. CDR3 length: 14 residues. V dropped 3 bases and J dropped 5; count of bases not matched to a gene: 8. Germline V CDR1 and CDR2: GTSNPN, SVGIG (reference sequence). The CDR3 coding sequence is TGTGCCTGGAGCCAGCTCGGGGGGGCCGAGACCCAGTACTTC. Amino acids: CAWSQLGGAETQYF.

The chain joins TRBV28 to TRBJ2-4; TRBD1 matches 9 bases. In germline, CDR1 is MDHEN, CDR2 SYDVKM. This CDR3 has 20 amino acids. Trimming at V came to 5 bases and at J to 8 bases, leaving 25 bases not matched to a gene. The DNA for the CDR3 is TGTGCCAGCAGTCTCACCGAGTCCTACAGGGGGCGCATCGTTGGGGACATTCAGTACTTC. Translating gives CASSLTESYRGRIVGDIQYF.

This clone has just a few counts. This chain connects TRBV6-7 to TRBJ1-5; no reliable D call. Being an ORF, TRBV6-7 has a function that is uncertain. The CDR3 is made up of 18 amino acids. Trimming pared 2 bases from V and 5 bases from J, leaving 22 bases between. CDR3: CASSYPAKVQARYQPQHF. CDR3 bases: TGTGCCAGCAGTTACCCCGCTAAGGTGCAGGCCCGCTATCAGCCCCAGCATTTT.

This chain uses TRBV4-1 with TRBJ2-3; TRBD2 matches at 8 bases. The J segment lost 5 bases and the V segment lost 0 bases, leaving 7 bases of the junction unmatched. This CDR3 is built from 16 residues. Germline loops: CDR1 MGHRA, CDR2 YSYEKL. CDR3 sequence reads: CASSQDQSGGLDTQYF. The CDR3 nucleotides are TGCGCCAGCAGCCAAGATCAAAGCGGGGGCCTAGATACGCAGTATTTT.

V and J are TRBV6-6 and TRBJ1-3; D call uncertain. V shed 2 bases and J shed 0 bases, with 5 bases lying between them. Germline V gives CDR1 MNHNY, CDR2 SVGAGI (reference sequence). The CDR3 is 14 amino acids. Here the CDR3 reads CASSYTGSGNTIYF. The CDR3 DNA sequence: TGTGCCAGCAGTTACACGGGCTCTGGAAACACCATATATTTT.

The chain recombines TRBV3-1 (or the pseudogene TRBV3-2) with TRBJ1-5; tentatively, D is TRBD1 (6 bases). The CDR3 runs 15 residues. The V gene lost 1 base and the J gene lost 6 bases, with 13 bases spanning the gap. CDR1 and CDR2 (germline): LGHDT, YNNKEL (reference sequence). CDR3 DNA: TGTGCCAGCAGCCAAGGGTACAGGGCTGGTCAGCCCCAGCATTTT. Amino acid sequence: CASSQGYRAGQPQHF.

Here the CDR3 reads CASSLGRGGLAREQFF. In DNA form, the CDR3 reads TGCGCCAGCAGCTTGGGGCGGGGGGGCCTCGCTCGTGAGCAGTTCTTC. V is TRBV5-1 and J is TRBJ2-1; the match to TRBD2 covers 9 bases. J gave up 9 bases and V 0 bases, and 10 bases lay outside the gene matches. The CDR3 runs to 16 residues. The germline V gene has CDR1 SGHRS and CDR2 YFSETQ.

The chain uses TRBV5-1 and TRBJ1-2; a weak D match, TRBD1 (6 bases). The germline CDR1 and CDR2 sequences are SGHRS and YFSETQ. CDR3 size: 15 residues. Trimming removed 1 base at V and 1 base at J, with 11 bases between. The CDR3 DNA is TGCGCCAGCAGCTTGACAGGGAGTGGTAACTATGGCTACACCTTC. Translation: CASSLTGSGNYGYTF. Supplemented by reference TRBV5-1 and TRBJ1-2, the full variable domain reads KAGVTQTPRYLIKTRGQQVTLSCSPISGHRSVSWYQQTPGQGLQFLFEYFSETQRNKGNFPGRFSGRQFSNSRSEMNVSTLELGDSALYLCASSLTGSGNYGYTFGSGTRLTVV.

V is TRBV4-3 and J is TRBJ1-6; weak D call: TRBD1 (5 bases). The V gene's germline CDR1 is LGHNA and CDR2 YSLEER. CDR3 length equals 15 residues. Trimming pared 1 base from V and 5 bases from J, leaving 9 bases between. CDR3 residues: CASSQGTTNNSPLHF. CDR3 bases: TGCGCCAGCAGCCAAGGGACAACAAATAATTCACCCCTCCACTTT.

The chain uses TRBV6-7 and TRBJ1-3; no reliable D call. Being an ORF, TRBV6-7 has a function that is uncertain. The CDR3 contains 13 residues. With 2 bases removed from V and 4 bases from J, the gap between germline ends came to 6 bases. The chain's CDR3 is CASSYVRGNTIYF. CDR3 in DNA: TGTGCCAGCAGTTACGTCAGGGGAAACACCATATATTTT.

This clone was counted a single time. The chain joins TRBV27 to TRBJ1-1; TRBD1 is a possible D gene (5 bases). V lost 7 bases and J lost 13, with 16 bases in between. CDR3 size: 11 residues. Germline loops: CDR1 MNHEY, CDR2 SMNVEV (reference sequence). DNA for the CDR3: TGTGCCAGCAAATCGGAGGGGAGAATTTTCTTT. Translation gives CASKSEGRIFF.

There are a few counts of this clone. The V call is TRBV7-2, the J call TRBJ1-5, with no clear D. V lost 2 bases and J lost 0, with 17 bases in between. The CDR3 is 18 amino acids. The germline gives CDR1 SGHTA, CDR2 FQGNSA. The CDR3 sequence: CASSLWAPGRNSNQPQHF. In DNA, the CDR3 is TGTGCCAGCAGCTTATGGGCCCCCGGCAGAAATAGCAATCAGCCCCAGCATTTT.

V is TRBV5-1 and J is TRBJ1-1, with D possibly being TRBD1 (6 bases). Germline-derived CDR1 and CDR2 are SGHRS and YFSETQ. V shed 5 bases and J shed 1 base, with 12 bases lying between them. The CDR3 loop spans 14 amino acids. CDR3 DNA: TGCGCCAGCAGGCCCGGGACAACGAACACTGAAGCTTTCTTT. Encoded protein: CASRPGTTNTEAFF.